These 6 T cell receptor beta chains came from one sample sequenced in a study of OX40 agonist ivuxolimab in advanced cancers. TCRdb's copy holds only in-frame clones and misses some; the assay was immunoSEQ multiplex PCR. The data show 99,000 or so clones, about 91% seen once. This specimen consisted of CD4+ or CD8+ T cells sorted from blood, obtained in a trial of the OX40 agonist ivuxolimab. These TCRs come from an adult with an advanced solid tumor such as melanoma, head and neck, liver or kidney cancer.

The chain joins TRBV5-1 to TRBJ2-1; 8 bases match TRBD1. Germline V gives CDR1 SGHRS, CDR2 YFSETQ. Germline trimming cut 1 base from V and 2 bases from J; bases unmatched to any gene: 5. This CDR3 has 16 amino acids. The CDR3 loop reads CASSLRSTGAYNEQFF. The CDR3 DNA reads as TGCGCCAGCAGCTTGCGGTCGACAGGGGCCTACAATGAGCAGTTCTTC.

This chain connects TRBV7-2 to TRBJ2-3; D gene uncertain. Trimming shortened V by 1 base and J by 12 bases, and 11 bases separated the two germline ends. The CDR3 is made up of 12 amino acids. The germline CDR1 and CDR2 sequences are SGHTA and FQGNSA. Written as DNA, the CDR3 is TGTGCCAGCAGCTTAGATAGTGGACCTCAGTATTTT. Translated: CASSLDSGPQYF. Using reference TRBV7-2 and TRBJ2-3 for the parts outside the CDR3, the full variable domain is GAGVSQSPSNKVTEKGKDVELRCDPISGHTALYWYRQSLGQGLEFLIYFQGNSAPDKSGLPSDRFSAERTGGSVSTLTIQRTQQEDSAVYLCASSLDSGPQYFGPGTRLTVL.

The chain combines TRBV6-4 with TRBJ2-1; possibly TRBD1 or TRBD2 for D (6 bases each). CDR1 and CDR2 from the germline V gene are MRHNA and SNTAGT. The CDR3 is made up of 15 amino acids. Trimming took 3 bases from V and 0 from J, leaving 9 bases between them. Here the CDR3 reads CASSEQGGSYNEQFF. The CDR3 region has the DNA TGTGCCAGCAGTGAACAGGGAGGCTCCTACAATGAGCAGTTCTTC.

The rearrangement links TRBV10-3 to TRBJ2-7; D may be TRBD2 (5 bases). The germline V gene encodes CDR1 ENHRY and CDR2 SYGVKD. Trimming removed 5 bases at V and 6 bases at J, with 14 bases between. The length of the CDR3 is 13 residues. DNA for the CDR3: TGTGCCATCAGTAGCCAGAGGGTAGCCGAGCAGTACTTC. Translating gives CAISSQRVAEQYF.

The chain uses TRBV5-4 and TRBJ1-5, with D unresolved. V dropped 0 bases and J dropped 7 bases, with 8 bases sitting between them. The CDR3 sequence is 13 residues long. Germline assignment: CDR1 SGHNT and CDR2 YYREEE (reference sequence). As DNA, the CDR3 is TGTGCCAGCAGCTTGGAGGGTCGGCAGCCCCAGCATTTT. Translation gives CASSLEGRQPQHF.

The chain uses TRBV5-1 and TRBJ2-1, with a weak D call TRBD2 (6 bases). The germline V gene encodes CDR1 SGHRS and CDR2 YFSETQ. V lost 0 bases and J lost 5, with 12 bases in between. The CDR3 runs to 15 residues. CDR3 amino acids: CASSLAAGNHNEQFF. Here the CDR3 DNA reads TGCGCCAGCAGCTTGGCTGCGGGAAACCACAATGAGCAGTTCTTC.